These T cell receptor beta chains were read from a single sample in a study of blood T cell repertoires in COVID-19. The method was immunoSEQ multiplex PCR; TCRdb's version includes in-frame clones alone and lacks a portion of them. The sample has approximately 89,000 clones, more than 80% seen once. Input material: peripheral blood. These receptors originate from a woman of 80 years or more with acute or convalescent COVID-19. The CDR3 runs from the conserved cysteine through the conserved F or W. A D gene is named only where the DNA matches it firmly. Expanded clones are given a class, and other clones once, few, many or no size at all.

d_call j_call cdr3_length v_call clone_size cdr3_nt cdr3_aa
- TRBJ2-5 18 TRBV7-8 - TGTGCCAGCAGCTCTACTCCCCCCGGTTGGGCCAGGCAAGAGACCCAGTACTTC CASSSTPPGWARQETQYF
TRBD1 TRBJ1-1 16 TRBV7-6 once TGTGCCAGCAGCCTCCGGGACAGGGGGCGACGGACTGAAGCTTTCTTT CASSLRDRGRRTEAFF
- TRBJ1-1 13 TRBV29-1 - TGCAGCGTTGTTCGGGGGGCGAACACTGAAGCTTTCTTT CSVVRGANTEAFF
TRBD2 TRBJ2-5 18 TRBV5-1 - TGCGCCAGCAGCTCGGGGGCTTCTAGCGGGGGGACCCAAGAGACCCAGTACTTC CASSSGASSGGTQETQYF
- TRBJ2-7 13 TRBV18 once TGTGCCAGCTCACCAATGGGGGCGGGTGAGCAGTACTTC CASSPMGAGEQYF
- TRBJ2-2 12 TRBV30 - TGTGCCTGGAGTCCGAGTACCGGGGAGCTGTTTTTT CAWSPSTGELFF
- TRBJ1-6 13 TRBV12-3/TRBV12-4 - TGTGCCAGCAGCCCTCCGGGGGGTTCACCCCTCCACTTT CASSPPGGSPLHF
- TRBJ2-1 15 TRBV9 - TGTGCCAGCAGCGCGGTCAGGGCCTCCTACAATGAGCAGTTCTTC CASSAVRASYNEQFF
TRBD1 TRBJ1-2 14 TRBV7-8 medium-sized TGTGCCAGCAGTCCGGGACAGAGGTACTATGGCTACACCTTC CASSPGQRYYGYTF
TRBD2 TRBJ2-7 15 TRBV5-1 - TGCGCCAGCAGCTTGGCCGCGGGAGCTGCCTACGAGCAGTACTTC CASSLAAGAAYEQYF
- TRBJ1-1 13 TRBV12-3/TRBV12-4 - TGTGCCAGCAGTGATCAGGTGCCCACTGAAGCTTTCTTT CASSDQVPTEAFF
TRBD1 TRBJ2-7 16 TRBV19 - TGTGCCAGTAGTATATCCGGGACAGGGGAGCTCTACGAGCAGTACTTC CASSISGTGELYEQYF
- TRBJ1-5 14 TRBV19 many TGTGCCAGCGCTTATCGAGGGTACAATCAGCCCCAGCATTTT CASAYRGYNQPQHF
- TRBJ2-6 16 TRBV2 - TGTGCCAGCAGTCCCCCCGGGAGCTCTGGGGCCAACGTCCTGACTTTC CASSPPGSSGANVLTF
TRBD2 TRBJ2-3 16 TRBV27 - TGTGCCAGCAATCCCCGGGGTAGCGGGAGCACAGATACGCAGTATTTT CASNPRGSGSTDTQYF
TRBD2 TRBJ2-1 15 TRBV7-2 many TGTGCCAGCAGCTTATTTTCGGTGCGGGAGTATGAGCAGTTCTTC CASSLFSVREYEQFF
TRBD1 TRBJ2-1 14 TRBV5-1 few TGCGCCAGCAGCCCCAGGACAGGAAACAATGAGCAGTTCTTC CASSPRTGNNEQFF
- TRBJ1-6 12 TRBV2 - TGTGCCATCACAGGGTGGAATTCACCCCTCCACTTT CAITGWNSPLHF
- TRBJ2-3 14 TRBV18 - TGTGCCAGCTCACAACAGGGTGCGACAGATACGCAGTATTTT CASSQQGATDTQYF
- TRBJ1-5 15 TRBV30 - TGTGCCTGGAGTAGGACTGGCTCTTTCAATCAGCCCCAGCATTTT CAWSRTGSFNQPQHF
TRBD1 TRBJ2-3 15 TRBV30 - TGTGCCTGGAGTATCGGGACAGGGGGCACAGATACGCAGTATTTT CAWSIGTGGTDTQYF
TRBD2 TRBJ2-5 18 TRBV4-1 - TGCGCCAGCAGCCAAGATTGGGGGGCTAGCGGGGCACAAGAGACCCAGTACTTC CASSQDWGASGAQETQYF